This TCR beta chain derives from a study of patients and donors after allogeneic stem cell transplantation. This clonotype was detected only a few times. The CDR3 covers 14 residues. The V gene's germline CDR1 is MNHEY and CDR2 SVGAGI. V lost 0 bases and J lost 7, with 12 bases in between. TCRdb re-derived calls from the RT-PCR reads in MiXCR, one entry per CDR3 protein. Here the sample spans 400,000 to 500,000 distinct CDR3 sequences, 16% being singletons. The TCR originated in a human donor who was either an allogeneic HSCT recipient or a stem cell or donor lymphocyte infusion donor (not recorded which). It is not recorded whose cells these are; they may come from a transplant donor. V gene TRBV6-5 combines with J gene TRBJ1-2, with D maybe TRBD1 (6 bases). Specimen: blood, either unsorted or a sorted T cell fraction (not recorded which). The CDR3, as DNA: TGTGCCAGCAGTTACTCGATACAGGGATTTGGCTACACCTTC. It specifies CASSYSIQGFGYTF.